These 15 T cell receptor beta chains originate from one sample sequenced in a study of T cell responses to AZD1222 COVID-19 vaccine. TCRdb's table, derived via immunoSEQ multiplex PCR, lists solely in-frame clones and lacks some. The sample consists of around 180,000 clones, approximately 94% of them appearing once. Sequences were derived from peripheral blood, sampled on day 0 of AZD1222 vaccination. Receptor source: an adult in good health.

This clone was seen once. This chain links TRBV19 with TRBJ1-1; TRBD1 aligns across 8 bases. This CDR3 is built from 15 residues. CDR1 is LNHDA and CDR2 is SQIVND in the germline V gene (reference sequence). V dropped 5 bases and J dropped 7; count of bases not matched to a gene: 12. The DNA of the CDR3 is TGTGCCAGTAGTTCAGGGACAGGTCGATACGGTGAAGCTTTCTTT. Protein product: CASSSGTGRYGEAFF.

The CDR3 protein is CASSVAPGVTGELFF. CDR3 DNA: TGTGCCAGCAGCGTAGCCCCCGGGGTTACCGGGGAGCTGTTTTTT. The chain couples TRBV9 to TRBJ2-2; TRBD2 might be the D (5 bases). V was trimmed by 0 bases and J by 5 bases, leaving 11 bases between them. Looked up from germline, CDR1 is SGDLS and CDR2 is YYNGEE. CDR3 length equals 15 residues. The whole variable domain, remainder taken from reference TRBV9 and TRBJ2-2, is DSGVTQTPKHLITATGQRVTLRCSPRSGDLSVYWYQQSLDQGLQFLIQYYNGEERAKGNILERFSAQQFPDLHSELNLSSLELGDSALYFCASSVAPGVTGELFFGEGSRLTVL.

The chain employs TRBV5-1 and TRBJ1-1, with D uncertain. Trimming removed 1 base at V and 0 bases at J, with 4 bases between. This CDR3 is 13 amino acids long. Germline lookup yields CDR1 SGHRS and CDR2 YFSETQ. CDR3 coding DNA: TGCGCCAGCAGCTTGCGCTTGAACACTGAAGCTTTCTTT. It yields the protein CASSLRLNTEAFF.

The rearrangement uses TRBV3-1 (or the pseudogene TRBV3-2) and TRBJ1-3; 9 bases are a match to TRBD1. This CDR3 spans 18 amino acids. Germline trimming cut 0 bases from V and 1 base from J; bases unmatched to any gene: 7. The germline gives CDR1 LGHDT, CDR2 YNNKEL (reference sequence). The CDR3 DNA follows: TGTGCCAGCAGCCAAGATCCCGGGACAGGGCATTCTGGAAACACCATATATTTT. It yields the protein CASSQDPGTGHSGNTIYF.

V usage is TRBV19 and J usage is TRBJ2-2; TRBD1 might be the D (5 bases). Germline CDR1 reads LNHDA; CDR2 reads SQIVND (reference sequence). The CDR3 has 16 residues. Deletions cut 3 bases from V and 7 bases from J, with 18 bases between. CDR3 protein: CASSMLRGLGSGELFF. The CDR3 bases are TGTGCCAGTAGTATGTTAAGGGGTTTAGGCAGCGGGGAGCTGTTTTTT.

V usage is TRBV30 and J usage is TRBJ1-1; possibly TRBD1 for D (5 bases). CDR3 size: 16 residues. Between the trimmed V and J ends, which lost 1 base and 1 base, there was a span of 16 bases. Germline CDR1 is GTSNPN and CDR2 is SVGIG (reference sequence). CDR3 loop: CAWSAIPGGWNTEAFF. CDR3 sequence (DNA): TGTGCCTGGAGTGCCATCCCCGGGGGGTGGAACACTGAAGCTTTCTTT.

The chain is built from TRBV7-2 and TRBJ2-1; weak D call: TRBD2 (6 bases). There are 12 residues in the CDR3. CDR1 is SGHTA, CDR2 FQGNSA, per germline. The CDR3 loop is CNLARSYNEQFF. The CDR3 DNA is TGTAATCTAGCGAGATCATACAATGAGCAGTTCTTC.

CDR3 coding DNA: TGTGCCAGAAGCTTATTCTCTATTGGGGGGACACGGGCGCGACCCCTCCACTTT. It is translated as CARSLFSIGGTRARPLHF. The V and J genes are TRBV7-5 and TRBJ1-6. TRBV7-5 is described as a pseudogene. This CDR3 is 18 amino acids long.

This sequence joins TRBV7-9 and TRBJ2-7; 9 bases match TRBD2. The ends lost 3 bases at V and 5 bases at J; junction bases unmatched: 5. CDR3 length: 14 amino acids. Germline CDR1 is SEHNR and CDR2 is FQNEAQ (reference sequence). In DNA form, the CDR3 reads TGTGCCAGCAGCTTTATAGCGGGAGACCACGAGCAGTACTTC. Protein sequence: CASSFIAGDHEQYF.

The chain's CDR3 is CATSGWGPGDTQYF. The DNA for the CDR3 is TGTGCCACCAGCGGCTGGGGACCAGGAGATACGCAGTATTTT. This rearrangement joins TRBV15 to TRBJ2-3, with D perhaps TRBD1 or TRBD2 (5 bases each). The V and J ends lost 5 bases and 5 bases respectively, with 14 bases between them. CDR1 is LNHNV, CDR2 YYDKDF, per germline (reference sequence). The length of the CDR3 is 14 residues. The complete variable domain, with remaining parts taken from reference TRBV15 and TRBJ2-3, reads DAMVIQNPRYQVTQFGKPVTLSCSQTLNHNVMYWYQQKSSQAPKLLFHYYDKDFNNEADTPDNFQSRRPNTSFCFLDIRSPGLGDTAMYLCATSGWGPGDTQYFGPGTRLTVL.

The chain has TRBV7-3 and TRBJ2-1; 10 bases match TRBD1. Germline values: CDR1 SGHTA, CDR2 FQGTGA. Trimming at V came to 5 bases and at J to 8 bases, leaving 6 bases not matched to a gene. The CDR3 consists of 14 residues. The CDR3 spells CASSLGQGRDEQFF. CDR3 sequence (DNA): TGTGCCAGCAGCCTGGGACAGGGGAGGGATGAGCAGTTCTTC.

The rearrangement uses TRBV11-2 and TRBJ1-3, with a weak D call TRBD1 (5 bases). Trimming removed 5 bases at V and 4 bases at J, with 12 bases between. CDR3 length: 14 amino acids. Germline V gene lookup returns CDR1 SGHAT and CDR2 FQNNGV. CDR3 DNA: TGTGCCAGCAGCGGAGGGGTAGGCGGAAACACCATATATTTT. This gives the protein CASSGGVGGNTIYF.

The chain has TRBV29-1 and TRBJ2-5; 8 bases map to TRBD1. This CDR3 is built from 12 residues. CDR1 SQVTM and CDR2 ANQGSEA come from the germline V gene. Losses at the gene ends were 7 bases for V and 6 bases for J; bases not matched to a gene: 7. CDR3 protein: CSARTGRQTQYF. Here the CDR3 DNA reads TGCAGCGCCCGGACAGGGAGACAGACCCAGTACTTC.

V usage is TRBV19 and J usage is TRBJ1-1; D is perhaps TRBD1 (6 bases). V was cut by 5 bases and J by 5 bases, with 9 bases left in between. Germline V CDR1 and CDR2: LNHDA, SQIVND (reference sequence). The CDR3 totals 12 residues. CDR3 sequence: CASSQGRTEAFF. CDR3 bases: TGTGCCAGTAGTCAGGGGAGGACTGAAGCTTTCTTT.

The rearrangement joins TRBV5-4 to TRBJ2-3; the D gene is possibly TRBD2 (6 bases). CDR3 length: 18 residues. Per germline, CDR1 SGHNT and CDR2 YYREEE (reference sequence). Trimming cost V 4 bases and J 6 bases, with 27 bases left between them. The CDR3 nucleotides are TGTGCCAGCAGCCCGGTCATTGGAGGTACTCATCGGGGGGATACGCAGTATTTT. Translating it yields CASSPVIGGTHRGDTQYF. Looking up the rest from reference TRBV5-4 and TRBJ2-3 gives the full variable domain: ETGVTQSPTHLIKTRGQQVTLRCSSQSGHNTVSWYQQALGQGPQFIFQYYREEENGRGNFPPRFSGLQFPNYSSELNVNALELDDSALYLCASSPVIGGTHRGDTQYFGPGTRLTVL.